This T cell receptor beta chain was found in a study of control samples from healthy donors and cancer patients. Some clones are missing from TCRdb's copy, which holds only in-frame ones; the method was immunoSEQ multiplex PCR. The sample shows fewer than 95,000 clones, approximately 86% of them seen only once. The germline V gene encodes CDR1 SEHNR and CDR2 FQNEAQ (reference sequence). The V and J ends lost 7 bases and 0 bases respectively, with 10 bases between them. The CDR3 runs 14 residues. This clonotype originated in a man aged 25-40 years in good health. The sample taken for sequencing was blood. This chain joins TRBV7-9 and TRBJ2-1, with TRBD2 as a possible D gene (6 bases). CDR3 amino acids: CASTFGSSYNEQFF. The CDR3 region has the DNA TGTGCCAGCACCTTCGGGAGCTCCTACAATGAGCAGTTCTTC.